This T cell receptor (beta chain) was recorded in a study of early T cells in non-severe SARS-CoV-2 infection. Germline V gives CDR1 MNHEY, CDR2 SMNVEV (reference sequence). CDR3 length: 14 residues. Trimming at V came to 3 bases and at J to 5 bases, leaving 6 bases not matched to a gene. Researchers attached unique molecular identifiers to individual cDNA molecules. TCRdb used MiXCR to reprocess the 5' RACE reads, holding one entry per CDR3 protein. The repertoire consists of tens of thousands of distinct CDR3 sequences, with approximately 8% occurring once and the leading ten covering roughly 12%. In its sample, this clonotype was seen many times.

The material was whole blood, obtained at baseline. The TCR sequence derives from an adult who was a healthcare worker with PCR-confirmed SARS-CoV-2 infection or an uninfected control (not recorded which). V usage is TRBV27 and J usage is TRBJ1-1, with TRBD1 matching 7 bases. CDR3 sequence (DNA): TGTGCCAGCAGTTTCCAGGGGGTGGGGACTGAAGCTTTCTTT. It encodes CASSFQGVGTEAFF.